This entry features one T cell receptor (beta chain) sequence. This clone has ten or more counts. No antigen is known for it. No base quality values were provided; no much bigger clone lies one nucleotide off. Per the publication, the treatment or condition label means: high-dose cyclophosphamide on days +3 and +4 as single-agent GVHD prophylaxis. Busulfan and fludarabine conditioning, a related or unrelated marrow graft, and cyclophosphamide on days +3 and +4 were given to PTCy patients. The PTCy-treated patients were enrolled in a prospective multi-institutional clinical trial. Peripheral blood and bone marrow mononuclear cells were isolated by Ficoll-Hypaque density centrifugation and were cryopreserved. The sample comes from a study of T cells after posttransplantation cyclophosphamide (TCRdb year 2016). Study-level background: Using TRB sequencing, the study followed how the T cell repertoire rebuilt after myeloablative bone marrow transplantation with posttransplantation cyclophosphamide given as GVHD prophylaxis. Antigen receptor sequencing was done on samples from 35 PTCy-treated patients and from roughly 15 related bone marrow donors of those patients. Blood from all 35 or so PTCy patients who had 1-year posttransplant specimens underwent TRB sequencing. Up to 3 additional blood samples from 2 to 5.2 years after transplant were also TRB-sequenced in 3 patients, as was pretransplant blood from a handful of patients. Because TRA and TRB clonality were tightly correlated in 8 or 9 samples, subsequent TCR analyses were focused on TRB only. Public TRB sequences were compared against a database of over 3,000 sequences linked to responses to pathogens, tumor antigens, self-antigens and alloantigens.

Counted from cysteine to phenylalanine, this CDR3 has 14 amino acids. Just CDR3 DNA is preserved here, 42 bases in frame from base 1. Trimming at the junction amounts to 1 base on V and 4 bases on J, and the germline ends lie 9 bases apart. CDR1 is given as SGHRS and CDR2 as YFSETQ, both from the germline V gene. Study-level results and caveats: At 1-2 months, donor-recipient similarity was low but rose over the first year, and the later blood repertoires were often dominated by donor CD8+ memory clones. Across 35 to 55 patients, TRB clonality was highly associated with recipient CMV seropositivity and CMV reactivation, and diversity in PTCy patients was similar to diversity in CNI/methotrexate controls. The TRB repertoires of T cells infiltrating skin or GI tract showed only limited overlap with the TRB repertoires of T cells in blood.

Genomic DNA was the input for TRB sequencing, which was run either with the immunoSEQ assay at survey resolution or with the hsTCRB kit. Per the original workflow: The immunoSEQ software was used for initial read processing, and the LymphoSeq R package was used for repertoire analyses. Clonality was calculated as 1 minus normalized Shannon entropy, and the Gini coefficient was also calculated for each TRB dataset. To infer phenotypes in unsorted samples, TRB sequences from sorted subsets of the recipient or donor were mapped onto unsorted samples from the same recipient. As stored in TCRdb, this immuneACCESS dataset retains in-frame rearrangements with V and J assigned. A fraction of the clones does not appear; measured against another copy, unresolved V genes explain less than half of the discrepancy, and the remainder lacks a known reason. V and J calls plus clone size are reproduced from that table; the DNA served to infer D and trimming. The table records under 25,000 clones for this sample, and not one of them appears only once. The top ten hold about 1.8% of the sample.

The material sequenced was PBMCs, taken after allogeneic stem cell transplant with posttransplant cyclophosphamide. This sequence was found in a male patient in his late teens or twenties who received an allogeneic stem cell transplant from a related donor, was CMV-positive, and had no GVHD. Some T cells seen after a transplant may have their origin in the graft donor. The sequence joins TRBV5-1 to TRBJ1-3, with no D gene named confidently. The DNA sequence is as follows: TGCGCCAGCAGCTTGTCGTTGAGGGGAAACACCATATATTTT. Its amino acids are CASSLSLRGNTIYF.